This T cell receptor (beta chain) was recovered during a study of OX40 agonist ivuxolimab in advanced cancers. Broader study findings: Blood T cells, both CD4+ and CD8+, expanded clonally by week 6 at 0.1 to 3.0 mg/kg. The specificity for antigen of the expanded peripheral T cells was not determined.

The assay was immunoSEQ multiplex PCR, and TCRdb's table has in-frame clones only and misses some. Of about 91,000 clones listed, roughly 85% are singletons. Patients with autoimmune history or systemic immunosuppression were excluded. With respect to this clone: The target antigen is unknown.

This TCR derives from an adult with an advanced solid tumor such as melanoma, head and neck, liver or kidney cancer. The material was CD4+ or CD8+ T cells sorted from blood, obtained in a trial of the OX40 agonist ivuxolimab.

In DNA form, the CDR3 reads TGCGCCAGCAGGCAGGACGGGACTAACTATGGCTACACCTTC. It is translated as CASRQDGTNYGYTF. The genes are TRBV10-2 and TRBJ1-2; no definite D call. The germline V and J ends were trimmed by 6 bases and 0 bases, with 11 bases remaining between them. The CDR3 loop spans 14 amino acids. Germline V gene lookup returns CDR1 WSHSY and CDR2 SAAADI.